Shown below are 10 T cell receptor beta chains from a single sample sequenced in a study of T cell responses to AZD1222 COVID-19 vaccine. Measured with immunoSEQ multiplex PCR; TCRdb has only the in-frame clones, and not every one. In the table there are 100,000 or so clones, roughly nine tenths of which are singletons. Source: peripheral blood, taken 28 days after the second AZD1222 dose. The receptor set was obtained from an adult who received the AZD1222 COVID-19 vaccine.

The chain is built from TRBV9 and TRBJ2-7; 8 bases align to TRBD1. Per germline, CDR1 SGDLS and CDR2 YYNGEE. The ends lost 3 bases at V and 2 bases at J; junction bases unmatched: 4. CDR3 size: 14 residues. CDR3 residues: CASSATQGAYEQYF. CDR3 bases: TGTGCCAGCAGCGCGACACAGGGGGCCTACGAGCAGTACTTC.

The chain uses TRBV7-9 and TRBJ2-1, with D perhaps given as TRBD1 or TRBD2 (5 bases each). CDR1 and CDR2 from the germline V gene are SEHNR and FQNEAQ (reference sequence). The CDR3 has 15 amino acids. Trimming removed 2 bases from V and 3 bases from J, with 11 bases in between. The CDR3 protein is CASSLQGPNYNEQFF. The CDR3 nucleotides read TGTGCCAGCAGCTTACAGGGACCCAACTACAATGAGCAGTTCTTC.

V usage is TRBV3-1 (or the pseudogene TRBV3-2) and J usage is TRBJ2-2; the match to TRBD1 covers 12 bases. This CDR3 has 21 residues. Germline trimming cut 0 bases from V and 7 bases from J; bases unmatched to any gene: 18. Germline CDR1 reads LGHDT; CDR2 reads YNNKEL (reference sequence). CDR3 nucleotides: TGTGCCAGCAGCCAAGATGGGATAGAGGTGGGACAGGGGGCGCATATCGGGGAGCTGTTTTTT. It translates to CASSQDGIEVGQGAHIGELFF.

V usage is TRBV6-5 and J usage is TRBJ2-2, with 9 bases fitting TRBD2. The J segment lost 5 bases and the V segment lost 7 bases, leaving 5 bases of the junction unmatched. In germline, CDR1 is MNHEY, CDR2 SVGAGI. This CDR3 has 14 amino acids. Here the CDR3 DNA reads TGTGCCAGCACCTGGACTAGCGAAACCGGGGAGCTGTTTTTT. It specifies CASTWTSETGELFF.

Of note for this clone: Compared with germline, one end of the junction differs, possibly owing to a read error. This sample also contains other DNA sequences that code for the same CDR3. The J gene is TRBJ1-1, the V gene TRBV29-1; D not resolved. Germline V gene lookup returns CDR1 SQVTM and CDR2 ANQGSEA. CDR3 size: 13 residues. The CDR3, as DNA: TGCAGCGTCGAAGAACCTAGAGACACTGAAGCTTTCTTT. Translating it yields CSVEEPRDTEAFF.

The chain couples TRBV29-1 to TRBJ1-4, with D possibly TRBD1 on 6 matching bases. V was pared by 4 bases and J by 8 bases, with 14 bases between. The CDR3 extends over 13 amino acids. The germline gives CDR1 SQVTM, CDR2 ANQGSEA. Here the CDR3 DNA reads TGCAGCGTTGGAGCAGGGGTCGACGAAAAACTGTTTTTT. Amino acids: CSVGAGVDEKLFF.

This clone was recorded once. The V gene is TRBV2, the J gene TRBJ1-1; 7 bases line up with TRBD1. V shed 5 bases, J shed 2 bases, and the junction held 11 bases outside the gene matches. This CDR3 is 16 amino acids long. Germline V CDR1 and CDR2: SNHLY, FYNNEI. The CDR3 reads CASSQFYRGVNTEAFF. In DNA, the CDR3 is TGTGCCAGCAGTCAATTCTACAGGGGAGTAAACACTGAAGCTTTCTTT.

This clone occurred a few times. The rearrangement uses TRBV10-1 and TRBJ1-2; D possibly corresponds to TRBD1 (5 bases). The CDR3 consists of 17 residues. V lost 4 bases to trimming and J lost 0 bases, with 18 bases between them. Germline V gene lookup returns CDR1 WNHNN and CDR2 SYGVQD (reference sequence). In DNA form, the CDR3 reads TGCGCCAGCAGTGTCTGGGACTTCCTTCGGGCTAACTATGGCTACACCTTC. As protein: CASSVWDFLRANYGYTF.

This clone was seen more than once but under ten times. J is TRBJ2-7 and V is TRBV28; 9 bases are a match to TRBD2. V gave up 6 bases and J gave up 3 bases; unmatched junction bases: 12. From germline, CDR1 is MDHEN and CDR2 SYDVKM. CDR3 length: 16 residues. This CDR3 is CASRSGGQLLSYEQYF. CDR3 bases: TGTGCCAGCAGGAGCGGGGGGCAATTACTAAGCTACGAGCAGTACTTC. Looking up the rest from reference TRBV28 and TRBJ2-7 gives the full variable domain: DVKVTQSSRYLVKRTGEKVFLECVQDMDHENMFWYRQDPGLGLRLIYFSYDVKMKEKGDIPEGYSVSREKKERFSLILESASTNQTSMYLCASRSGGQLLSYEQYFGPGTRLTVT.

Written as DNA, the CDR3 is TGCGCCAGCAGCCCGCACCCCGGGACAGGGGGCGAGCAGTACTTC. It codes for CASSPHPGTGGEQYF. The chain is built from TRBV5-1 and TRBJ2-7, with 11 bases identical to TRBD1. The CDR3 is 15 residues long. Germline V gene data show CDR1 as SGHRS and CDR2 as YFSETQ. With 4 bases clipped from V and 6 bases from J, the junction kept 9 bases outside the gene matches.